The present T cell receptor (beta chain) was sequenced within a study of breast tumors, draining lymph nodes, adjacent tissues (dated by TCRdb to about 2016). Describing the broader study: In breast cancer patients, the study compared the TCR beta repertoires of tumor, adjacent nontumor tissue and axillary lymph nodes. In human breast cancer, the study set out to assess how tumor, surrounding tissue and draining lymph node repertoires relate to one another and whether T cells might be exchanged between them. What the authors observed across the whole study: A scenario in which most tumor T cells derive from the lymph node and then expand within tumor tissue was judged to be consistent with the data. T-cell repertoire diversity in tumors was found to be lower than in lymph nodes but higher than in nontumor tissue, and preferential V and J gene usage was observed. Tumor and nontumor tissue repertoires were significantly more similar in luminal-like than in basal-like breast cancer. Rather than being directly demonstrated, the conclusion that tumor T cells originate in lymph nodes was presented as consistent with a hypothesis.

In regard to this clonotype: Its recognized antigen is unknown. No base-level quality is on record; no much larger clone is a single base apart.

The axillary draining lymph nodes of breast cancer patients were the source of the lymph node samples. The reads were generated on an Illumina HiSeq 2000. Multiplex PCR amplification was used to build the TCR beta chain libraries. High-throughput sequencing was used to analyze the amplified TCR beta chain products. TCRdb reworked the public reads: Q25 trimming with fastp, MiXCR clone assembly, productive beta chains retained. Here each entry gathers all rows of one CDR3 protein and keeps the most common genes and DNA. Counted in this sample were approximately 89,000 distinct CDR3 sequences; around 30% of them appeared once. The ten largest clones add up to about 8% of the sample. The CDR3 sequence holds 15 residues, the cysteine and phenylalanine included. The kept DNA is CDR3 alone, 45 bases in frame from the first base. The junction shows trimming of 7 bases on V and 2 bases on J, plus 15 bases between the germline ends. The germline V gene sets CDR1 to KGHDR and CDR2 to SFDVKD.

The chain was built from TRBV24-1 and TRBJ2-3; a tentative D call is TRBD2 (6 bases match). The material sequenced was axillary lymph node tissue. This sequence originates from a female donor with breast cancer. Some clones in this sample may be carry-over from other donors' samples. The CDR3 region has the sequence CATSPAAGITDTQYF. The nucleotides read TGTGCCACCAGCCCTGCGGCGGGGATCACAGATACGCAGTATTTT.